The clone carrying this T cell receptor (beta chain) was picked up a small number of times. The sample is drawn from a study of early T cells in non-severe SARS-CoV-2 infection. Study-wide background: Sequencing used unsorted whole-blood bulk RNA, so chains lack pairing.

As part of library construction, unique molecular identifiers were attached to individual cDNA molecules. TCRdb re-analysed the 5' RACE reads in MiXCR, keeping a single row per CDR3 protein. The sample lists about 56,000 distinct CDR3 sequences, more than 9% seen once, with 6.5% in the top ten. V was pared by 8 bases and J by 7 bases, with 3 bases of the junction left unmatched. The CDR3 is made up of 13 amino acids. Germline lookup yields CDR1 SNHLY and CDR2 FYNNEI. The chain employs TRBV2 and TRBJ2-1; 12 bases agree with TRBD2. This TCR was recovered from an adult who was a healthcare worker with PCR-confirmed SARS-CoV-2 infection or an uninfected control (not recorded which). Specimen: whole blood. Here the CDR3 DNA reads TGTGCCAGCGGACTAGCGGGATTTAATGAGCAGTTCTTC. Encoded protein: CASGLAGFNEQFF. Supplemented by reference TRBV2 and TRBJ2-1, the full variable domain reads EPEVTQTPSHQVTQMGQEVILRCVPISNHLYFYWYRQILGQKVEFLVSFYNNEISEKSEIFDDQFSVERPDGSNFTLKIRSTKLEDSAMYFCASGLAGFNEQFFGPGTRLTVL.